Given below is one T cell receptor (beta chain) in context. Here immunoSEQ multiplex PCR was the method, and the copy in TCRdb shows in-frame clones only, minus some. Of approximately 92,000 clones in the sample, approximately 93% were seen once. This sample stems from a study of T cell changes during pregnancy in multiple sclerosis. Germline V CDR1 and CDR2: SQVTM, ANQGSEA. This CDR3 comprises 11 residues. Trimming removed 6 bases from V and 6 bases from J; junction bases left unmatched: 3. The TCR was taken from a female donor with multiple sclerosis, enrolled in a pregnancy study. The input for sequencing was peripheral blood, taken after pregnancy. The chain uses TRBV29-1 and TRBJ2-5; the match to TRBD1 covers 8 bases. Here the CDR3 reads CSVGQGQTQYF. The CDR3 DNA reads as TGCAGCGTAGGACAGGGACAGACCCAGTACTTC.